Here is one T cell receptor (beta chain) with its context. It has no known antigen specificity. The sample holds no much larger clone one base away, and base qualities are not on file. This record belongs to a study of shared clonotypes between healthy human individuals (dated by TCRdb to about 2020). Background on the whole study: The cohort comprised two women and a few men aged 18 to 49 years. For each donor, CD4 naive and CD4 memory were each run on three plates, CD8 naive on two plates, and CD8 memory on one plate. To increase sequencing depth and limit assay-specific biases, TCR repertoire library preparation and sequencing were carried out by different laboratories using diverse techniques. Per donor, leukapheresis produced somewhere between about 0.9 and 10 billion PBMCs. To estimate repertoire size and how much clonotypes are shared between individuals, the study performed deep sequencing of blood TCR repertoires from five healthy adults.

Study-wide conclusions, independent of this receptor: Based on pairwise subsampling, the degree of clonotype sharing among donors was expected to be affected by sequencing depth. Compared with non-shared clonotypes, the clonotypes found in all four sorted-subset donors had higher generation probabilities. Sampling was restricted to blood, and TCR repertoires in tissue are likely to differ from TCR repertoires in blood. Because the study included only a small number of donors, the genetic and exposure-history diversity represented was limited. Estimated clonotype richness was generally larger for naive than for memory subsets. About 4.5% of naive CD4, approximately 3.7% of naive CD8, approximately 2% of memory CD4, and roughly 0.4% of memory CD8 clonotypes were shared across a few donors. Incomplete sequencing was indicated by rarefaction of sorted-subset datasets, despite the large sequencing depth.

Using the deep immunoSEQ assay, multiplex PCR amplified TCR CDR3 regions from genomic DNA. For each cell subset, the extracted genomic DNA was distributed evenly across all wells of several immunoSEQ 96-well plates, and each plate served as one replicate. For sorted subsets, approximately 190 ng of genomic DNA, equivalent to 25,000 to 35,000 T cell genomes, went into each replicate PCR. The purified libraries were quantified using a Qubit 3.0 fluorometer, sized with a Bioanalyzer 2100, and then quantified again using the KAPA Library Quantification kit. Every immunoSEQ 96-well plate was sequenced on a dedicated single-read 150-cycle Illumina NextSeq 550 flow cell. The authors' pipeline ran thus. Because the immunoSEQ output held only junctional sequences and lacked quality scores, the filtering could not match the filtering applied to full-length reads. To assign V/J genes and CDR3, sequences were annotated using PyIR, a Python wrapper for IgBLAST v1.9, with IMGT germline references. Reads were filtered out if the reads had weak V/J assignments (E-value above 1e-6), no CDR3, stop codons, out-of-frame junctions, or ambiguous translated residues. A V3J clonotype was defined by an identical inferred V gene, J gene, and CDR3 amino acid sequence. The percentage overlap between two repertoires was calculated by dividing the number of shared unique clonotypes by the size of the smaller repertoire. Three approaches were used to assess repertoire richness: RTK rarefaction, the Chao1 estimator, and Recon v2.1 estimates of unobserved clonotypes. For all TCRbeta clonotypes obtained by the gDNA method from several donors, generation probabilities were computed with OLGA. TCRdb took this table from immuneACCESS and kept in-frame rearrangements with V and J called. Such tables lack part of the clones; where checked against another copy, unresolved V genes explain under half of the gap, and the rest is unexplained. The V and J calls and clone size come from that table; D and trimming were worked out from the DNA. The sample profile shows some 1.5 million clones; under 99% of them were found once. Jointly, the top ten make up approximately 0.44% of the sample.

Its CDR3 holds 13 amino acids, cysteine through phenylalanine. Only the CDR3 portion is preserved as DNA: 39 bases, with reading frame beginning at the first base. Looking up the germline V gene yields CDR1 SGHRS and CDR2 YFSETQ. The junction shows trimming of 2 bases on V and 4 bases on J, plus 9 bases between the germline ends. Donors were healthy HIV-negative adults with no recently reported acute infections or vaccinations. Every donor was a Caucasian adult living in Nashville, Tennessee, USA. Magnetic negative selection was used to enrich CD4+ T cells, after which naive cells were positively selected on CD45RA and the negative fraction became the memory subset. Blood was obtained by leukapheresis, after which PBMCs were separated by Ficoll-Histopaque density gradient centrifugation and cryopreserved in liquid nitrogen vapor phase. Analytical flow cytometry was used to check the purity and quantity of each magnetically sorted T cell population. From each sorted fraction, genomic DNA was isolated and quantified by UV absorbance on a Nanodrop 2000c.

The V gene is TRBV5-1 and the J gene is TRBJ1-2; confidence is insufficient to name the D gene. This TCR came from a man between 25 and 39 years old in good health. The sample consisted of naive CD4+ T cells sorted from blood. The cell subset or site tag for this specimen amounts to: CD45RA+ positively selected. The CDR3 has the sequence CASSFEPFYGYTF. The sequenced DNA is TGCGCCAGCAGCTTCGAGCCATTCTATGGCTACACCTTC.